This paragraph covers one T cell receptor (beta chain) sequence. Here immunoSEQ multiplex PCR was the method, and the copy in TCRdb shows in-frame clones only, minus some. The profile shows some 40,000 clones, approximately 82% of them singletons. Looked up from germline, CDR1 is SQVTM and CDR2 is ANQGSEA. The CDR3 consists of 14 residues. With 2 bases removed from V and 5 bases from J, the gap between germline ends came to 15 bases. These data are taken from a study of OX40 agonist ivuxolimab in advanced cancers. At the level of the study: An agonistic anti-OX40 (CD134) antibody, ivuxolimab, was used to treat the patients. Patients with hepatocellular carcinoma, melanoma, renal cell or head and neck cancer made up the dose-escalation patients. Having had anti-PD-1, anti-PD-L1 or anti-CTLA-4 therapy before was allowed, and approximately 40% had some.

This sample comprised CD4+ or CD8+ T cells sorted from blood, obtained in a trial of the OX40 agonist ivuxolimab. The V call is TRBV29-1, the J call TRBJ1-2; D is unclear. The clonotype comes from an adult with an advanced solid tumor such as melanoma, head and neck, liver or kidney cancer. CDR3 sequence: CSVERPGSPYGYTF. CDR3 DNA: TGCAGCGTTGAACGACCAGGATCCCCTTATGGCTACACCTTC.